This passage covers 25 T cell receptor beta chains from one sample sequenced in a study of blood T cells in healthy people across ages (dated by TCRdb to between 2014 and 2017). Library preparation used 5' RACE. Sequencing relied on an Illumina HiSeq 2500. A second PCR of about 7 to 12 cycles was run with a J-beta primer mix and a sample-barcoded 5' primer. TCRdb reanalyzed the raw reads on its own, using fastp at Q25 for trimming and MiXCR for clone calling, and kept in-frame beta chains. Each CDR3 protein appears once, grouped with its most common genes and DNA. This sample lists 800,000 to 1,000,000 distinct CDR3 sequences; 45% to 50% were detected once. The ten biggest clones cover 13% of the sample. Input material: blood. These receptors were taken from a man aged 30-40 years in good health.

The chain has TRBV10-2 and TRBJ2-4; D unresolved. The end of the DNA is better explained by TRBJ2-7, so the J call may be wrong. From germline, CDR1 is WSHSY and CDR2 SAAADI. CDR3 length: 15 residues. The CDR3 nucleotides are TGCGCCAGCAGTGATGCACGCACTCTCGCTAACGAGCAGTACTTC. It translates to CASSDARTLANEQYF.

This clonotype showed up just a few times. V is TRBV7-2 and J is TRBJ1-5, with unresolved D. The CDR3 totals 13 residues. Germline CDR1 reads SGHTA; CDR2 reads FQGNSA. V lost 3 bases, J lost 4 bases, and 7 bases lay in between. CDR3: CASSFVENQPQHF. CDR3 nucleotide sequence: TGTGCCAGCAGCTTCGTCGAGAATCAGCCCCAGCATTTT.

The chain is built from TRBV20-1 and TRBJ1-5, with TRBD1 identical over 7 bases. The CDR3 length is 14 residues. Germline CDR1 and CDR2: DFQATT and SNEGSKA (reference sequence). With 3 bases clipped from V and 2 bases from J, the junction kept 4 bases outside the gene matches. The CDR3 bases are TGCAGTGCTAGGTCCGACAGGGGCAATCAGCCCCAGCATTTT. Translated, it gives CSARSDRGNQPQHF.

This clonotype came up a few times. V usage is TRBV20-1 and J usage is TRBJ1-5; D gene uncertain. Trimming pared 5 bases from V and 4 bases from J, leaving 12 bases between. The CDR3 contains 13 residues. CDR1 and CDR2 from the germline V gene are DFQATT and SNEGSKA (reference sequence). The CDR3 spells CSASSSVNQPQHF. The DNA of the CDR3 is TGCAGTGCTTCCAGCAGCGTAAATCAGCCCCAGCATTTT.

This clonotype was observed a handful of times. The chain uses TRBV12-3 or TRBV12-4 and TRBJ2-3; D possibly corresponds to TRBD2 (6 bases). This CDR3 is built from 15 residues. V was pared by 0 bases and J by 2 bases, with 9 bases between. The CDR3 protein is CASSLAGRITDTQYF. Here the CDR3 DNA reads TGTGCCAGCAGTTTAGCCGGGAGAATCACAGATACGCAGTATTTT.

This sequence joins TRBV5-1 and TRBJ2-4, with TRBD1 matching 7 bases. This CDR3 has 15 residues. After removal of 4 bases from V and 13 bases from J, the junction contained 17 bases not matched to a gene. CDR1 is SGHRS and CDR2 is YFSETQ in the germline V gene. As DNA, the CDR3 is TGCGCCAGCAGCGCCGACAGGGTCGCGAGTTTGGAGCAGTACTTC. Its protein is CASSADRVASLEQYF.

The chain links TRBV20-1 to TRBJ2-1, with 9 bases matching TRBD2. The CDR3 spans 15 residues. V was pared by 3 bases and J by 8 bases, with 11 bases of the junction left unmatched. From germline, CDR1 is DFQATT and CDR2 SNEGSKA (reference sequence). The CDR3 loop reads CSASSGGGAVDEQFF. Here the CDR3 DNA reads TGCAGTGCTAGTTCCGGCGGGGGGGCGGTTGATGAGCAGTTCTTC.

CDR3 DNA sequence: TGTGCCGGCGGGGGGATCATGAACACTGAAGCTTTCTTT. Translating gives CAGGGIMNTEAFF. The V gene is TRBV6-6, the J gene TRBJ1-1, with D possibly TRBD1 on 5 matching bases. CDR1 and CDR2 (germline): MNHNY, SVGAGI (reference sequence). Trimming took 11 bases from V and 0 from J, leaving 13 bases between them. There are 13 residues in the CDR3.

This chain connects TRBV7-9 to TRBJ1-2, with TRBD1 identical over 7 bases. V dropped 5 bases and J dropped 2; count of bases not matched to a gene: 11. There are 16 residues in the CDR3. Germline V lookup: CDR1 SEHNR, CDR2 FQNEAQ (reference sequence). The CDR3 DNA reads TGTGCCAGCAGCCAGAGTACAGGGGCTGAGAACTATGGCTACACCTTC. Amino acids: CASSQSTGAENYGYTF. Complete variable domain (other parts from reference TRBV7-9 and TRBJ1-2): DTGVSQNPRHKITKRGQNVTFRCDPISEHNRLYWYRQTLGQGPEFLTYFQNEAQLEKSRLLSDRFSAERPKGSFSTLEIQRTEQGDSAMYLCASSQSTGAENYGYTFGSGTRLTVV.

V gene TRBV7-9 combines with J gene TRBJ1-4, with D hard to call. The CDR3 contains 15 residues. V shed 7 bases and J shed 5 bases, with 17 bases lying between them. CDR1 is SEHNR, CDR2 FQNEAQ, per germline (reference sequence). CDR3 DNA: TGTGCCAGCATCCCCGGAGTTGGAGCGAATGAAAAACTGTTTTTT. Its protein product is CASIPGVGANEKLFF.

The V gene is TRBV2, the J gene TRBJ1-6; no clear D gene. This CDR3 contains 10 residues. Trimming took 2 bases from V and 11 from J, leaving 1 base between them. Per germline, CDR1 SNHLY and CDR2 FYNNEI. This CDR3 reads CASSETPLHF. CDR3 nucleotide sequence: TGTGCCAGCAGTGAAACACCCCTCCACTTT.

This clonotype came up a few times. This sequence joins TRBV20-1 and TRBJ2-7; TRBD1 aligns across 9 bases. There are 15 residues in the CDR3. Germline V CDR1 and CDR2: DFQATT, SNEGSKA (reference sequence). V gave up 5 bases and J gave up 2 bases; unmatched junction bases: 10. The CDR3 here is CSAETGTGITYEQYF. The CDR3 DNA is TGCAGTGCTGAGACCGGGACAGGGATTACCTACGAGCAGTACTTC.

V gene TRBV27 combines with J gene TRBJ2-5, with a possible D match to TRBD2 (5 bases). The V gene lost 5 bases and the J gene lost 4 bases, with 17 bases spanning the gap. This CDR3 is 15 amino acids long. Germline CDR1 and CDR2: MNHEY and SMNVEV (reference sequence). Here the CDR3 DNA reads TGTGCCAGCAGTGCAGCACTAGGTGGGCGAGAGACCCAGTACTTC. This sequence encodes CASSAALGGRETQYF.

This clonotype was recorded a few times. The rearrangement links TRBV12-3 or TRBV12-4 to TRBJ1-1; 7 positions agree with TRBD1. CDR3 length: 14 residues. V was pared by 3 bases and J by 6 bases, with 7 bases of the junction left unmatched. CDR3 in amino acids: CASSFARGIAEAFF. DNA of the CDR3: TGTGCCAGCAGTTTTGCCAGGGGGATCGCTGAAGCTTTCTTT.

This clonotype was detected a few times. The CDR3 here is CASSPGGVSGYGYTF. Written as DNA, the CDR3 is TGTGCCAGCAGCCCGGGAGGGGTCAGTGGCTATGGCTACACCTTC. The chain couples TRBV9 to TRBJ1-2; possibly TRBD1 for D (5 bases). This CDR3 comprises 15 residues. The germline V and J ends were trimmed by 4 bases and 4 bases, with 17 bases remaining between them. Germline CDR1 reads SGDLS; CDR2 reads YYNGEE. Full variable domain (missing parts from reference TRBV9 and TRBJ1-2): DSGVTQTPKHLITATGQRVTLRCSPRSGDLSVYWYQQSLDQGLQFLIQYYNGEERAKGNILERFSAQQFPDLHSELNLSSLELGDSALYFCASSPGGVSGYGYTFGSGTRLTVV.

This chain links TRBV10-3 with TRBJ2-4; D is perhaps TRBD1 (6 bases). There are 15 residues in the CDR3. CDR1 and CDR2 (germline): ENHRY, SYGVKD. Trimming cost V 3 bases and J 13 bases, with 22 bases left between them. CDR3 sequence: CAISEDPGASSWQYF. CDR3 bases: TGTGCCATCAGTGAAGATCCAGGGGCCTCCTCGTGGCAGTACTTC.

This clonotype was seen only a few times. In nucleotides, the CDR3 is TGTGCCAGCAGCTTATTGACGGGACAGGGGTCTTCACCCCTCCACTTT. This codes for CASSLLTGQGSSPLHF. The chain couples TRBV7-2 to TRBJ1-6, with 10 bases matching TRBD1. Germline CDR1 is SGHTA and CDR2 is FQGNSA. This CDR3 has 16 amino acids. V shed 2 bases and J 9 bases; nucleotides not matched to a gene: 7. The whole variable domain, filled in from reference TRBV7-2 and TRBJ1-6, reads GAGVSQSPSNKVTEKGKDVELRCDPISGHTALYWYRQSLGQGLEFLIYFQGNSAPDKSGLPSDRFSAERTGGSVSTLTIQRTQQEDSAVYLCASSLLTGQGSSPLHFGNGTRLTVT.

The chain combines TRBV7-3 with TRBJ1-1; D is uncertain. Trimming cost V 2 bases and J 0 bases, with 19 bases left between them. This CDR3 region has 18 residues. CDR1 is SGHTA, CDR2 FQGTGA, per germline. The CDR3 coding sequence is TGTGCCAGCAGCTTAGACCCCCGGACGGATTACATGAACACTGAAGCTTTCTTT. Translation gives CASSLDPRTDYMNTEAFF.

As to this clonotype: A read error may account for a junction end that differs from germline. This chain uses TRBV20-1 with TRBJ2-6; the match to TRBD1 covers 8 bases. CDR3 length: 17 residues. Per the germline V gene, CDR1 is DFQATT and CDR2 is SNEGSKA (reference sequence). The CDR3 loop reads CSARGQGLVSGANVLTF. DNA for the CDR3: TGCAGTGCAAGAGGACAGGGCCTAGTCTCTGGGGCCAACGTCCTGACTTTC.

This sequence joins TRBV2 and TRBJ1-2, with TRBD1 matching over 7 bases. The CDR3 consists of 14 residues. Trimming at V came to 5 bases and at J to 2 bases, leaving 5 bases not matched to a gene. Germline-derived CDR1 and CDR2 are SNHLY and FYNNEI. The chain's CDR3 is CASSPRTGNYGYTF. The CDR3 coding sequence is TGTGCCAGCAGTCCCAGGACAGGAAACTATGGCTACACCTTC. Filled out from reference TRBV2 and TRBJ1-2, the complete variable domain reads EPEVTQTPSHQVTQMGQEVILRCVPISNHLYFYWYRQILGQKVEFLVSFYNNEISEKSEIFDDQFSVERPDGSNFTLKIRSTKLEDSAMYFCASSPRTGNYGYTFGSGTRLTVV.

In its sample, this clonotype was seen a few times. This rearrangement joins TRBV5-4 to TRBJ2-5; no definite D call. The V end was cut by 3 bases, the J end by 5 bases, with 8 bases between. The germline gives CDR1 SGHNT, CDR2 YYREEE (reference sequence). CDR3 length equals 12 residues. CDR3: CASSSDGETQYF. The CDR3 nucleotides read TGTGCCAGCAGCTCGGACGGGGAGACCCAGTACTTC.

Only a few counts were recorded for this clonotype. DNA for the CDR3: TGTGCCAGCAGTCCCGGGATGCGGGAGACCCAGTACTTC. The encoded protein is CASSPGMRETQYF. The chain carries TRBV27 and TRBJ2-5; TRBD2 might be the D (5 bases). Germline CDR1 is MNHEY and CDR2 is SMNVEV (reference sequence). CDR3 length equals 13 residues. Trimming stripped 5 bases from V and 5 bases from J, with 12 bases between.

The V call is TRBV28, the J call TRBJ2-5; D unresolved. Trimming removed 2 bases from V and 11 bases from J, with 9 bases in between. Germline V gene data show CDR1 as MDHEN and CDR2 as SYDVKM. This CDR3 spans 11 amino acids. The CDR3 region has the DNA TGTGCCAGCAGTTTAAGGAAAGGGCAGTACTTC. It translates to CASSLRKGQYF.

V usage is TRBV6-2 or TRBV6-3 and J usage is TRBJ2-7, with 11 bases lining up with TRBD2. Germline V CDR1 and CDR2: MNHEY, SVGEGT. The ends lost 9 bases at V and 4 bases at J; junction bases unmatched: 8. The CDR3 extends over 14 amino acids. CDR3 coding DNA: TGTGCCAGTCAACTGACTAGCGGGGCTTACGAGCAGTACTTC. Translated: CASQLTSGAYEQYF.

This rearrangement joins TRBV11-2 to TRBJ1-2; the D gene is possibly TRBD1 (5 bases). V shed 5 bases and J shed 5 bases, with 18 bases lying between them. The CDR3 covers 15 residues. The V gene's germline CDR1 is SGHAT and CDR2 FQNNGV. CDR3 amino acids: CASSRNRLLIYGYTF. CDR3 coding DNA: TGTGCCAGCAGCCGAAACAGGCTTCTAATATATGGCTACACCTTC.